This TCR beta chain was documented in a study of response to subunit inactivated influenza vaccine. Via MiXCR, TCRdb re-called the RT-PCR reads, giving one row per CDR3 protein. The data show 500,000 or so distinct CDR3 sequences, 11% seen once. General study findings and limits: New T cells are recruited in small numbers by each seasonal influenza vaccination, according to the authors' suggestion.

This clonotype was counted only a few times. Its antigen is currently unknown. The sequenced sample was PBMCs from blood, obtained about 6 weeks after vaccination. The source of this sequence is a man between 50 and 59 years old who received an inactivated influenza vaccine.

The CDR3 coding sequence is TGTGCCAGCAGTCCGGGACAGGGGGGGAGTGAAAAACTGTTTTTT. It is translated as CASSPGQGGSEKLFF. The rearrangement links TRBV28 to TRBJ1-4; 11 positions agree with TRBD1. Germline lookup yields CDR1 MDHEN and CDR2 SYDVKM. The CDR3 has 15 amino acids. Trimming took 5 bases from V and 7 from J; bases not matched to a gene: 6.